This TCR beta chain was found in a study of blood T cell repertoires in COVID-19. This table comes from immunoSEQ multiplex PCR, and its TCRdb copy is limited to in-frame clones, with some not included. This sample has 330,000 or so clones, with around 90% found just once. The TCR was taken from a woman aged 60-75 years with COVID-19, enrolled during active disease. The sequencing input was peripheral blood.

This CDR3 is CASSDRVGFTEAFF. As DNA, the CDR3 is TGTGCCAGCAGTGACAGGGTAGGATTCACTGAAGCTTTCTTT. The chain combines TRBV2 with TRBJ1-1; D may be TRBD1 (5 bases). In germline, CDR1 is SNHLY, CDR2 FYNNEI. The V end was cut by 3 bases, the J end by 4 bases, with 12 bases between. The CDR3 has 14 residues.